One sample yielded the 4 T cell receptor beta chains listed below, sequenced in a study of shared T cell receptors in the human thymus. Produced via immunoSEQ multiplex PCR; TCRdb's table is partial and in-frame only. The table has 720,000 or so clones, approximately 85% seen once; the top ten hold 0.0095% to 0.013%. The sample was also reused in another study, on human thymus T cells.

The source material was thymocytes. These receptors were obtained from a girl in the first two years of life with a congenital heart defect.

V is TRBV11-3 and J is TRBJ2-5; D not certain. Trimming took off 5 bases at V and 5 bases at J, with 18 bases between the two ends. This CDR3 is 15 amino acids long. Germline V lookup: CDR1 SGHNT, CDR2 YENEEA. For the CDR3, the DNA is TGTGCCAGCAGCCCCGGATTTTGGGCTCGGGAGACCCAGTACTTC. Translated, it gives CASSPGFWARETQYF.

The chain carries TRBV14 and TRBJ1-1; the D gene is possibly TRBD1 (5 bases). Deletions cut 1 base from V and 1 base from J, with 7 bases between. This CDR3 is 14 amino acids long. Germline loops: CDR1 SGHDN, CDR2 FVKESK. The CDR3 region has the DNA TGTGCCAGCAGCCAAGGGACACCGAACACTGAAGCTTTCTTT. Translating gives CASSQGTPNTEAFF.

The chain links TRBV7-9 to TRBJ1-1; D is uncertain. V was clipped by 5 bases and J by 2 bases, with 27 bases between them. This CDR3 is 19 amino acids long. Germline V gives CDR1 SEHNR, CDR2 FQNEAQ (reference sequence). CDR3 coding DNA: TGTGCCAGCAGCCCGCTCACTGGCTCCCGGGATTTGATTAACACTGAAGCTTTCTTT. Protein sequence: CASSPLTGSRDLINTEAFF. Full variable domain (rest looked up from reference TRBV7-9 and TRBJ1-1): DTGVSQNPRHKITKRGQNVTFRCDPISEHNRLYWYRQTLGQGPEFLTYFQNEAQLEKSRLLSDRFSAERPKGSFSTLEIQRTEQGDSAMYLCASSPLTGSRDLINTEAFFGQGTRLTVV.

The chain is built from TRBV27 and TRBJ1-2; D might be TRBD1 (6 bases). The ends were cut back, 8 bases at V and 4 bases at J, with 20 bases in the middle. CDR1 is MNHEY, CDR2 SMNVEV, per germline (reference sequence). This CDR3 has 15 residues. This CDR3 reads CASGVEAGEGYGYTF. The DNA of the CDR3 is TGTGCCAGCGGGGTCGAGGCAGGGGAGGGCTATGGCTACACCTTC.